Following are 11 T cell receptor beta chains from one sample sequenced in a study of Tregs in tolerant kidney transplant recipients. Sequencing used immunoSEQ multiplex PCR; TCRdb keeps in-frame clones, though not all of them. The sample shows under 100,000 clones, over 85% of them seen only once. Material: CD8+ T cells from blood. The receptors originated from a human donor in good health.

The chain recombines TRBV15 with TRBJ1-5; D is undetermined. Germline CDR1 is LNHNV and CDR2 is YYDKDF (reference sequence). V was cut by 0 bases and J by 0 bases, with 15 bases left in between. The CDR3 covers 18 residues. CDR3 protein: CATSRDHPTGNSNQPQHF. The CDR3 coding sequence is TGTGCCACCAGCAGAGATCACCCGACGGGGAATAGCAATCAGCCCCAGCATTTT.

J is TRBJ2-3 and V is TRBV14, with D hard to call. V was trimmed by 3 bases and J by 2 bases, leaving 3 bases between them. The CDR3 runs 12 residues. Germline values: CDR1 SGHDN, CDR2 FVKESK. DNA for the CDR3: TGTGCCAGCAGCCACTACACAGATACGCAGTATTTT. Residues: CASSHYTDTQYF.

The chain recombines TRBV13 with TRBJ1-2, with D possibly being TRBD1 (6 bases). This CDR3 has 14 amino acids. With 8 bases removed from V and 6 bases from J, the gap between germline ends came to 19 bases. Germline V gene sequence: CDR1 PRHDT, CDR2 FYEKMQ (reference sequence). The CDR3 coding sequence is TGTGCCAGCGGCAACGGGGGGGCTGTTAATGGCTACACCTTC. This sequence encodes CASGNGGAVNGYTF.

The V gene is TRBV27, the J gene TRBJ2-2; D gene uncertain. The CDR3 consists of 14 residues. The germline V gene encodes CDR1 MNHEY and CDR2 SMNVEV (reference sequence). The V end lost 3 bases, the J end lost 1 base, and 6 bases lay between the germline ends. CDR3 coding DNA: TGTGCCAGCAGTTTGAGAGAGAACACCGGGGAGCTGTTTTTT. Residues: CASSLRENTGELFF.

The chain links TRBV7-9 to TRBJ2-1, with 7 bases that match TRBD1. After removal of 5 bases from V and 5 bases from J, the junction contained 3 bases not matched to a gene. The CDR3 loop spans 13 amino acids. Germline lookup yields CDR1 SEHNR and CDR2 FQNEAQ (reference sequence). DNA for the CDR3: TGTGCCAGCAGCCTCACAGGGGACAATGAGCAGTTCTTC. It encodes CASSLTGDNEQFF.

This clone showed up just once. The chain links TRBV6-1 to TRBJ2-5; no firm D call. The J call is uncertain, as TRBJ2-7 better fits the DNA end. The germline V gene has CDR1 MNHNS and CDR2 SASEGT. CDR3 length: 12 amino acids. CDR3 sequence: CASSGLTYEQYF. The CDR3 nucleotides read TGTGCCAGCAGCGGCCTAACCTACGAGCAGTACTTC.

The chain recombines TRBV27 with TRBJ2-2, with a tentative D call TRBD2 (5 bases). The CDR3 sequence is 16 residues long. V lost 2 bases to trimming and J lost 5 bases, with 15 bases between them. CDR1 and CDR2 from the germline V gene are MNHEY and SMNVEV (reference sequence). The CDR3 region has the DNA TGTGCCAGCAGTTTAAGCGGTCCAGGAAAGACCGGGGAGCTGTTTTTT. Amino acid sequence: CASSLSGPGKTGELFF.

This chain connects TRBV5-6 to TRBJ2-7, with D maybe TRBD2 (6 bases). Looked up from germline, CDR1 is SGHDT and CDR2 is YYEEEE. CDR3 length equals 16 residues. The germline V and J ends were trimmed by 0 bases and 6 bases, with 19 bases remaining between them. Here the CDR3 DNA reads TGTGCCAGCAGCTTGGCCTTTGCGGGACCCCCCTCCGAGCAGTACTTC. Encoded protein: CASSLAFAGPPSEQYF.

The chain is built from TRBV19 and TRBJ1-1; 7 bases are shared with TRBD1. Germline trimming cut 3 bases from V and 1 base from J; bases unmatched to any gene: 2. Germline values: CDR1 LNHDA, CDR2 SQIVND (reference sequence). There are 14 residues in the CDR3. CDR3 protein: CASSMTGRNTEAFF. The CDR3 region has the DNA TGTGCCAGTAGTATGACAGGGCGGAACACTGAAGCTTTCTTT. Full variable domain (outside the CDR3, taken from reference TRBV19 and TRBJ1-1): DGGITQSPKYLFRKEGQNVTLSCEQNLNHDAMYWYRQDPGQGLRLIYYSQIVNDFQKGDIAEGYSVSREKKESFPLTVTSAQKNPTAFYLCASSMTGRNTEAFFGQGTRLTVV.

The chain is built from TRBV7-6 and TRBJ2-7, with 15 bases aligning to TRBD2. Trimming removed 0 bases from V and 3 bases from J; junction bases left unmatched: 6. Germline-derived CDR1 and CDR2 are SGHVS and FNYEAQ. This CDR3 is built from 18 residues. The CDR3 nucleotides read TGTGCCAGCAGCTTAGCGGCCGGGACTAGCGGGAGGAGCTACGAGCAGTACTTC. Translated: CASSLAAGTSGRSYEQYF.

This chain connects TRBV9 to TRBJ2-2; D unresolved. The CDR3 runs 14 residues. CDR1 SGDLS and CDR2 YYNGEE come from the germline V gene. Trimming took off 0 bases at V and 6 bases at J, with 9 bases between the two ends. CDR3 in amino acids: CASSVAALAGELFF. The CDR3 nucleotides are TGTGCCAGCAGCGTAGCTGCGCTCGCCGGGGAGCTGTTTTTT.